These 29 T cell receptor beta chains were sequenced from one sample in a study of cytomegalovirus exposure and HLA in healthy donors. Primers for the PCR totalled 60 Vbeta and 13 Jbeta. Data came from immunoSEQ multiplex PCR; TCRdb stores just in-frame clones and leaves some out. Of roughly 150,000 clones in the sample, 64% were seen once. Input material: PBMCs. The receptors were gathered from a woman in her 30s in good health and CMV-seropositive.

The chain carries TRBV5-4 and TRBJ1-6; D unresolved. V lost 0 bases and J lost 7, with 5 bases in between. The CDR3 runs 13 residues. CDR1 and CDR2 from the germline V gene are SGHNT and YYREEE (reference sequence). The CDR3: CASSLVVNSPLHF. CDR3 sequence (DNA): TGTGCCAGCAGCTTGGTAGTGAATTCACCCCTCCACTTT.

The chain combines TRBV28 with TRBJ2-7, with TRBD1 identical over 10 bases. The CDR3 spans 14 residues. Germline assignment: CDR1 MDHEN and CDR2 SYDVKM. V trimming: 5 bases; J trimming: 3 bases; junction bases outside the gene matches: 4. The CDR3 DNA sequence: TGTGCCAGCAGTGAGGGACAGGGGAGCTACGAGCAGTACTTC. This sequence encodes CASSEGQGSYEQYF.

The chain joins TRBV7-8 to TRBJ1-3; D is unresolved. The CDR3 is 13 amino acids. V was shortened by 3 bases and J by 7 bases, with 10 bases between the two germline ends. Germline V CDR1 and CDR2: SGHVS, FQNEAQ. The CDR3: CASSFSQKNTIYF. Written as DNA, the CDR3 is TGTGCCAGCAGCTTTTCCCAGAAGAACACCATATATTTT.

The chain is built from TRBV5-5 and TRBJ2-3; TRBD1 matches 9 bases. Germline V gene sequence: CDR1 SGHKS, CDR2 YYEKEE (reference sequence). CDR3 length: 18 amino acids. V shed 2 bases, J shed 8 bases, and the junction held 18 bases outside the gene matches. CDR3 nucleotide sequence: TGTGCCAGCAGCTTTTCGGGACAGGGAGGCTGGGGCACGGGTACGCAGTATTTT. It specifies CASSFSGQGGWGTGTQYF. Full variable domain (rest looked up from reference TRBV5-5 and TRBJ2-3): DAGVTQSPTHLIKTRGQQVTLRCSPISGHKSVSWYQQVLGQGPQFIFQYYEKEERGRGNFPDRFSARQFPNYSSELNVNALLLGDSALYLCASSFSGQGGWGTGTQYFGPGTRLTVL.

V gene TRBV7-8 combines with J gene TRBJ1-1, with 10 bases aligning to TRBD1. Unmatched junction bases numbered 6, after V lost 7 bases and J lost 1 base. The CDR3 runs to 15 residues. Germline V gene lookup returns CDR1 SGHVS and CDR2 FQNEAQ. The CDR3 sequence: CASTAGTGANTEAFF. The DNA of the CDR3 is TGTGCCAGCACCGCCGGGACAGGGGCGAACACTGAAGCTTTCTTT.

This clone has just a few counts. This chain joins TRBV10-3 and TRBJ2-5; 8 bases fit TRBD2. The length of the CDR3 is 14 residues. Germline V gene data show CDR1 as ENHRY and CDR2 as SYGVKD. Trimming at V came to 10 bases and at J to 3 bases, leaving 10 bases not matched to a gene. CDR3 amino acids: CATQFSGTEETQYF. CDR3 sequence (DNA): TGTGCCACCCAATTTAGCGGGACGGAAGAGACCCAGTACTTC.

The V call is TRBV29-1, the J call TRBJ2-7; TRBD2 agrees at 11 bases. V lost 8 bases and J lost 4; bases outside the gene matches: 13. The CDR3 runs to 15 residues. Germline V CDR1 and CDR2: SQVTM, ANQGSEA. CDR3 amino acids: CSISRRLAGGYEQYF. CDR3 sequence (DNA): TGCAGCATATCCCGAAGGCTAGCGGGAGGTTACGAGCAGTACTTC.

This clone was observed a single time. The chain employs TRBV30 and TRBJ2-6, with 12 bases aligning to TRBD1. The germline CDR1 and CDR2 sequences are GTSNPN and SVGIG (reference sequence). This CDR3 region has 16 residues. J gave up 1 base and V 7 bases, and 5 bases lay outside the gene matches. CDR3 loop: CAFWGQGASGANVLTF. The CDR3 DNA sequence: TGTGCCTTCTGGGGACAGGGGGCTTCTGGGGCCAACGTCCTGACTTTC.

The sample holds a few counts of this clone. This chain uses TRBV19 with TRBJ2-1; TRBD1 matches 8 bases. There are 13 residues in the CDR3. The germline V gene has CDR1 LNHDA and CDR2 SQIVND (reference sequence). Germline trimming cut 5 bases from V and 9 bases from J; bases unmatched to any gene: 6. CDR3 amino acids: CASSETGAGEQFF. The CDR3 DNA sequence: TGTGCCAGTAGTGAGACAGGGGCAGGTGAGCAGTTCTTC.

DNA of the CDR3: TGTGCCAGCAGCTTACTAGCAGGAGAGACCCAGTACTTC. Amino acids: CASSLLAGETQYF. V gene TRBV5-6 combines with J gene TRBJ2-5; D is possibly TRBD2 (6 bases). The ends were cut back, 2 bases at V and 4 bases at J, with 9 bases in the middle. CDR3 size: 13 residues. CDR1 is SGHDT and CDR2 is YYEEEE in the germline V gene.

The chain employs TRBV7-9 and TRBJ1-1; D not certain. V shed 1 base and J shed 7 bases, with 13 bases lying between them. CDR3 size: 14 residues. From germline, CDR1 is SEHNR and CDR2 FQNEAQ (reference sequence). The CDR3 spells CASSLGPRVDEAFF. CDR3 sequence (DNA): TGTGCCAGCAGCTTAGGCCCGCGGGTTGATGAAGCTTTCTTT.

This clone was recorded once. The conserved phenylalanine or tryptophan normally closing the CDR3 is absent here, so this likely arose from a read error. The chain couples TRBV7-9 to TRBJ1-1; weak D call: TRBD1 (6 bases). V was shortened by 4 bases and J by 4 bases, with 13 bases between the two germline ends. Germline CDR1 SEHNR, CDR2 FQNEAQ (reference sequence). The CDR3 totals 14 residues. The DNA of the CDR3 is TGTGCCAGCAGCTACGAGGACAGAGGCACTGAAGCTTTCCTT. Translating it yields CASSYEDRGTEAFL.

The rearrangement links TRBV6-6 to TRBJ2-5, with TRBD2 matching 7 bases. This CDR3 has 14 residues. From germline, CDR1 is MNHNY and CDR2 SVGAGI (reference sequence). V lost 2 bases to trimming and J lost 4 bases; unmatched junction nucleotides: 4. This CDR3 reads CASSYAGEAETQYF. The CDR3 coding sequence is TGTGCCAGCAGTTACGCGGGGGAGGCAGAGACCCAGTACTTC.

Only a few counts were recorded for this clone. The chain has TRBV28 and TRBJ1-1, with D possibly matching TRBD1 (6 bases). The germline gives CDR1 MDHEN, CDR2 SYDVKM. The CDR3 has 14 residues. With 6 bases removed from V and 4 bases from J, the gap between germline ends came to 15 bases. The CDR3 DNA reads as TGTGCCAGCAGCCCACCAGGGGATAGCACTGAAGCTTTCTTT. It encodes CASSPPGDSTEAFF.

This clone occurred a few times. This rearrangement joins TRBV30 to TRBJ2-7, with a tentative D call TRBD2 (6 bases). The V end was cut by 4 bases, the J end by 1 base, with 14 bases between. Germline assignment: CDR1 GTSNPN and CDR2 SVGIG (reference sequence). This CDR3 has 14 amino acids. The CDR3, as DNA: TGTGCCTGGACCGTGGGACTTGGTTCCTACGAGCAGTACTTC. It specifies CAWTVGLGSYEQYF. The full variable domain, in which reference TRBV30 and TRBJ2-7 provide the parts outside the CDR3, is SQTIHQWPATLVQPVGSPLSLECTVEGTSNPNLYWYRQAAGRGLQLLFYSVGIGQISSEVPQNLSASRPQDRQFILSSKKLLLSDSGFYLCAWTVGLGSYEQYFGPGTRLTVT.

V and J are TRBV7-9 and TRBJ2-3; 8 bases match TRBD2. The CDR3 has 16 amino acids. V was pared by 5 bases and J by 5 bases, with 12 bases of the junction left unmatched. CDR1 is SEHNR, CDR2 FQNEAQ, per germline (reference sequence). CDR3 sequence (DNA): TGTGCCAGCAGCCCGCCCGGGACTAGAAAAGGAGATACGCAGTATTTT. Its protein product is CASSPPGTRKGDTQYF.

The genes are TRBV11-1 and TRBJ2-5, with 8 bases aligning to TRBD2. After removal of 3 bases from V and 5 bases from J, the junction contained 8 bases not matched to a gene. CDR3 length: 15 residues. Germline lookup yields CDR1 SGHAT and CDR2 FQDESV (reference sequence). For the CDR3, the DNA is TGTGCCAGCAGCTTGAGCGGGAGTCACATGGAGACCCAGTACTTC. Translating it yields CASSLSGSHMETQYF. Full variable domain (remainder filled in from reference TRBV11-1 and TRBJ2-5): EAEVAQSPRYKITEKSQAVAFWCDPISGHATLYWYRQILGQGPELLVQFQDESVVDDSQLPKDRFSAERLKGVDSTLKIQPAELGDSAMYLCASSLSGSHMETQYFGPGTRLLVL.

The rearrangement uses TRBV6-5 and TRBJ1-1; 9 bases fit TRBD1. V shed 3 bases, J shed 1 base, and the junction held 6 bases outside the gene matches. Germline values: CDR1 MNHEY, CDR2 SVGAGI. This CDR3 region has 16 residues. This chain's CDR3 is CASSYLDRGGNTEAFF. DNA for the CDR3: TGTGCCAGCAGTTATCTCGACAGGGGGGGGAACACTGAAGCTTTCTTT.

The chain carries TRBV6-6 and TRBJ1-6, with TRBD1 matching 7 bases. The trim removed 2 bases at V and 11 bases at J, leaving 6 bases unmatched. This CDR3 is 14 amino acids long. CDR1 and CDR2 from the germline V gene are MNHNY and SVGAGI (reference sequence). CDR3 DNA sequence: TGTGCCAGCAGTTACGGGCAGGGGGGACCACCCCTCCACTTT. It yields the protein CASSYGQGGPPLHF.

This chain uses TRBV11-2 with TRBJ2-1; 8 bases line up with TRBD2. Germline trimming cut 1 base from V and 9 bases from J; bases unmatched to any gene: 5. CDR1 and CDR2 (germline): SGHAT, FQNNGV. This CDR3 region has 14 residues. CDR3 sequence (DNA): TGTGCCAGCAGCTTAGTAGGCGGGGGGTTTGAGCAGTTCTTC. Translating gives CASSLVGGGFEQFF.

V usage is TRBV4-1 and J usage is TRBJ1-5; D gene uncertain. The V end lost 0 bases, the J end lost 6 bases, and 6 bases lay between the germline ends. There are 13 residues in the CDR3. The germline V gene has CDR1 MGHRA and CDR2 YSYEKL. The CDR3 DNA sequence: TGCGCCAGCAGCCAAGAGCTTAGTCAGCCCCAGCATTTT. Its translation is CASSQELSQPQHF.

This rearrangement joins TRBV5-1 to TRBJ1-1; no reliable D call. The CDR3 loop spans 14 amino acids. CDR1 and CDR2 from the germline V gene are SGHRS and YFSETQ. V was shortened by 1 base and J by 1 base, with 8 bases between the two germline ends. The CDR3 region is CASSLSPENTEAFF. The CDR3 DNA sequence: TGCGCCAGCAGCTTGAGCCCCGAGAACACTGAAGCTTTCTTT.

This sequence joins TRBV7-8 and TRBJ2-1; 11 bases agree with TRBD2. The germline V gene encodes CDR1 SGHVS and CDR2 FQNEAQ. Trimming removed 5 bases from V and 7 bases from J; junction bases left unmatched: 7. This CDR3 contains 15 residues. CDR3 sequence reads: CASSTGTSGTNEQFF. The CDR3 DNA follows: TGTGCCAGCAGCACCGGGACTAGCGGAACTAATGAGCAGTTCTTC.

The sample holds a few counts of this clone. The chain couples TRBV9 to TRBJ2-5; D remains unclear. With 0 bases removed from V and 5 bases from J, the gap between germline ends came to 5 bases. Germline V gene data show CDR1 as SGDLS and CDR2 as YYNGEE. The CDR3 loop spans 12 amino acids. In DNA form, the CDR3 reads TGTGCCAGCAGCGTAGATCTGGAGACCCAGTACTTC. It codes for CASSVDLETQYF.

The rearrangement links TRBV5-1 to TRBJ2-3; D remains unclear. Germline CDR1 reads SGHRS; CDR2 reads YFSETQ. The germline V and J ends were trimmed by 0 bases and 2 bases, with 10 bases remaining between them. The CDR3 is 15 amino acids. The CDR3 loop is CASSLEQLNTDTQYF. Here the CDR3 DNA reads TGCGCCAGCAGCTTGGAACAGCTTAACACAGATACGCAGTATTTT.

This clone occurred a few times. V gene TRBV19 combines with J gene TRBJ2-1; TRBD2 matches at 7 bases. The V gene's germline CDR1 is LNHDA and CDR2 SQIVND (reference sequence). The V segment lost 6 bases and the J segment 0 bases; nucleotides outside the gene matches: 8. The CDR3 has 16 amino acids. The CDR3 region is CASRGGGTNSYNEQFF. The DNA for the CDR3 is TGTGCCAGTAGGGGTGGAGGGACTAACTCCTACAATGAGCAGTTCTTC.

This clone was recorded once. The V gene is TRBV4-1, the J gene TRBJ2-2; D is uncertain. Germline CDR1 MGHRA, CDR2 YSYEKL. Between the trimmed V and J ends, which lost 4 bases and 1 base, there was a span of 4 bases. There are 13 residues in the CDR3. The CDR3, as DNA: TGCGCCAGCAGCCTAGTGAACACCGGGGAGCTGTTTTTT. It codes for CASSLVNTGELFF.

The chain recombines TRBV7-2 with TRBJ2-2; tentative D call: TRBD1 (6 bases). V was clipped by 4 bases and J by 7 bases, with 19 bases between them. This CDR3 region has 16 residues. CDR1 SGHTA and CDR2 FQGNSA come from the germline V gene. Written as DNA, the CDR3 is TGTGCCAGCAGCTGGGGGCGGCGGAGCTTAAGCGGGGAGCTGTTTTTT. Its translation is CASSWGRRSLSGELFF.

The chain employs TRBV6-4 and TRBJ2-1; no definite D call. The CDR3 consists of 13 residues. With 2 bases removed from V and 3 bases from J, the gap between germline ends came to 5 bases. Germline CDR1 is MRHNA and CDR2 is SNTAGT. The CDR3 DNA reads TGTGCCAGCAGTGACGGTAGCTACAATGAGCAGTTCTTC. As protein: CASSDGSYNEQFF.